One and the same sample provided the 18 T cell receptor beta chains below, sequenced in a study of T-cell memory formation after mild COVID-19. MiXCR, run by TCRdb on the 5' RACE reads, gives a single entry per CDR3 protein. Among approximately 390,000 distinct CDR3 sequences listed, approximately 15% were seen once. The sample was PBMCs or a T cell subset sorted from them (not recorded which). All receptors come from a man aged 18 to 29 who had mild COVID-19 (a few samples of this study predate the infection). Cell type and time point are not known.

This sequence joins TRBV6-5 and TRBJ2-3, with D possibly being TRBD1 (5 bases). CDR3 length: 13 amino acids. V shed 5 bases and J shed 3 bases, with 9 bases lying between them. Germline CDR1 is MNHEY and CDR2 is SVGAGI. CDR3 sequence: CASSKQGTDTQYF. CDR3 DNA sequence: TGTGCCAGCAGTAAGCAGGGTACAGATACGCAGTATTTT.

The gene calls are TRBV12-3 or TRBV12-4 and TRBJ1-2; TRBD1 matches at 9 bases. Unmatched junction bases numbered 6, after V lost 6 bases and J lost 4 bases. The CDR3 length is 14 residues. CDR3 in amino acids: CASSPGQGFYGYTF. CDR3 bases: TGTGCCAGCAGCCCGGGACAGGGATTCTATGGCTACACCTTC.

This chain links TRBV7-9 with TRBJ2-1, with 12 bases aligning to TRBD2. This CDR3 comprises 18 residues. V shed 2 bases and J 5 bases; nucleotides not matched to a gene: 10. Germline V lookup: CDR1 SEHNR, CDR2 FQNEAQ (reference sequence). CDR3 DNA: TGTGCCAGCAGCTTATCGACTAGCGGGGGCCGAATGAACAATGAGCAGTTCTTC. Translated: CASSLSTSGGRMNNEQFF.

In this sample, this clonotype turned up a few times. The V and J genes are TRBV4-3 and TRBJ1-2, with a possible D match to TRBD1 (6 bases). This CDR3 region has 16 residues. The germline CDR1 and CDR2 sequences are LGHNA and YSLEER. The germline V and J ends were trimmed by 1 base and 0 bases, with 12 bases remaining between them. This chain's CDR3 is CASSQVQGRANYGYTF. The CDR3 DNA reads as TGCGCCAGCAGCCAAGTCCAGGGGAGAGCTAACTATGGCTACACCTTC.

The V call is TRBV3-1, the J call TRBJ2-1; D is possibly TRBD2 (5 bases). Trimming took 2 bases from V and 5 from J, leaving 13 bases between them. Looked up from germline, CDR1 is LGHDT and CDR2 is YNNKEL (reference sequence). There are 15 residues in the CDR3. The CDR3 region is CASSQWAGRNNEQFF. The CDR3 nucleotides read TGTGCCAGCAGCCAATGGGCGGGCCGGAACAATGAGCAGTTCTTC.

In its sample, this clonotype was seen a few times. The V and J genes are TRBV29-1 and TRBJ2-3; D not resolved. Germline lookup yields CDR1 SQVTM and CDR2 ANQGSEA. This CDR3 region has 13 residues. Trimming left V 7 bases short and J 1 base short, with 12 bases between. CDR3 region: CSASGRRTDTQYF. The CDR3 region has the DNA TGCAGCGCCTCCGGCCGACGCACAGATACGCAGTATTTT.

This clonotype has only a few counts. The rearrangement uses TRBV6-5 and TRBJ2-7; a possible D gene is TRBD2 (5 bases). The CDR3 has 14 amino acids. V was trimmed by 0 bases and J by 3 bases, leaving 9 bases between them. The germline gives CDR1 MNHEY, CDR2 SVGAGI. The CDR3 coding sequence is TGTGCCAGCAGTTACTCTTCCGGACTCTACGAGCAGTACTTC. Protein: CASSYSSGLYEQYF.

The chain is built from TRBV29-1 and TRBJ2-2; either TRBD1 or TRBD2 may fit D (5 bases each). The V end lost 4 bases, the J end lost 0 bases, and 9 bases lay between the germline ends. The CDR3 consists of 14 residues. Germline CDR1 is SQVTM and CDR2 is ANQGSEA. CDR3 protein: CSVVGVANTGELFF. The CDR3 nucleotides are TGCAGCGTTGTGGGGGTGGCGAACACCGGGGAGCTGTTTTTT.

This chain links TRBV12-3 or TRBV12-4 with TRBJ2-2; no clear D gene. V was clipped by 2 bases and J by 5 bases, with 6 bases between them. The CDR3 consists of 13 residues. The CDR3 DNA is TGTGCCAGCAGTTTACCAGAGACCGGGGAGCTGTTTTTT. Its translation: CASSLPETGELFF.

The chain combines TRBV6-2 or TRBV6-3 with TRBJ2-7; 7 positions agree with TRBD1. Losses at the gene ends were 7 bases for V and 2 bases for J; bases not matched to a gene: 11. This CDR3 has 15 amino acids. The V gene's germline CDR1 is MNHEY and CDR2 SVGEGT. In nucleotides, the CDR3 is TGTGCCAGCAATCATCAACCGGGACAGACCTACGAGCAGTACGTC. Translation: CASNHQPGQTYEQYV.

At least ten counts were recorded for this clonotype. This chain connects TRBV5-1 to TRBJ1-2; D not resolved. Germline assignment: CDR1 SGHRS and CDR2 YFSETQ. V was pared by 3 bases and J by 0 bases, with 0 bases between. The CDR3 sequence is 11 residues long. The CDR3, as DNA: TGCGCCAGCAGCTCTAACTATGGCTACACCTTC. Translating it yields CASSSNYGYTF.

This clonotype appeared a few times. The genes are TRBV3-1 and TRBJ2-4, with 7 bases aligning to TRBD1. The CDR3 extends over 17 amino acids. Looked up from germline, CDR1 is LGHDT and CDR2 is YNNKEL (reference sequence). The V gene end was trimmed by 1 base and the J gene end by 4 bases; junction bases not matched to a gene: 10. The CDR3 loop reads CASSQVVDTGQKNIQYF. Here the CDR3 DNA reads TGTGCCAGCAGCCAAGTCGTGGATACGGGACAGAAAAACATTCAGTACTTC.

J is TRBJ2-3 and V is TRBV4-1, with a possible D match to TRBD2 (5 bases). With 0 bases removed from V and 8 bases from J, the gap between germline ends came to 21 bases. The V gene's germline CDR1 is MGHRA and CDR2 YSYEKL. The CDR3 spans 17 residues. CDR3 sequence (DNA): TGCGCCAGCAGCCAAGATAGAGATGGCGGGCCGTCAGGTACGCAGTATTTT. Residues: CASSQDRDGGPSGTQYF.

This clonotype was observed a handful of times. The chain carries TRBV12-3 or TRBV12-4 and TRBJ1-1, with 10 bases that match TRBD1. V lost 5 bases, J lost 5 bases, and 11 bases stayed unmatched. The CDR3 has 16 amino acids. CDR3 loop: CASSPLEGQGLTEAFF. For the CDR3, the DNA is TGTGCCAGCAGTCCCCTTGAGGGACAGGGGCTGACTGAAGCTTTCTTT.

This sequence joins TRBV6-2 or TRBV6-3 and TRBJ1-2, with unresolved D. Trimming pared 6 bases from V and 0 bases from J, leaving 5 bases between. Germline V gene lookup returns CDR1 MNHEY and CDR2 SVGEGT. This CDR3 contains 12 residues. This CDR3 is CASRSTNYGYTF. CDR3 DNA sequence: TGTGCCAGCAGGTCAACTAACTATGGCTACACCTTC.

The CDR3: CASSFRTSGGTDTQYF. The CDR3 DNA reads TGTGCCAGCAGCTTTAGGACTAGCGGGGGCACAGATACGCAGTATTTT. The chain is built from TRBV7-2 and TRBJ2-3; 12 nucleotides align to TRBD2. This CDR3 spans 16 amino acids. V was pared by 3 bases and J by 1 base, with 2 bases of the junction left unmatched. CDR1 SGHTA and CDR2 FQGNSA come from the germline V gene.

This clonotype was seen more than once but under ten times. The V and J genes are TRBV3-1 and TRBJ1-6; 11 nucleotides line up with TRBD1. Germline V gives CDR1 LGHDT, CDR2 YNNKEL (reference sequence). This CDR3 is 15 amino acids long. V gave up 3 bases and J gave up 11 bases; unmatched junction bases: 6. The CDR3 sequence is CASSQTGTGGAPLHF. The CDR3 bases are TGTGCCAGCAGCCAGACCGGGACAGGGGGAGCACCCCTCCACTTT.

This clonotype was counted between two and nine times. The genes are TRBV7-3 and TRBJ1-2; D is possibly TRBD1 (6 bases). V shed 4 bases and J shed 6 bases, with 15 bases lying between them. CDR3 length: 14 amino acids. From germline, CDR1 is SGHTA and CDR2 FQGTGA. The CDR3 DNA sequence: TGTGCCAGCAGCTCCAACCAGGGGAGGGATGGCTACACCTTC. Translation gives CASSSNQGRDGYTF.